This T cell receptor (beta chain) was identified during a study of OX40 agonist ivuxolimab in advanced cancers. Whole-study context: Prior anti-PD-1, anti-PD-L1 or anti-CTLA-4 therapy did not bar entry, and about 40% had some. Whole-study findings and limits: By week 6 at 0.1 to 3.0 mg/kg, blood CD4+ and CD8+ T cells had expanded clonally.

In the case of this clone: Its antigen is not identified.

Here immunoSEQ multiplex PCR was the method, and the copy in TCRdb shows in-frame clones only, minus some. This table has 60,000 or so clones, under 90% appearing once. The CDR3 contains 14 residues. CDR1 is SGHNT, CDR2 YYREEE, per germline (reference sequence). V lost 0 bases, J lost 7 bases, and 5 bases stayed unmatched. Exclusion applied to patients with autoimmune disease history or systemic immunosuppression. Blood sampling took place at baseline, cycle 4 day 1, and cycle 7 day 1. This receptor was identified in an adult with an advanced solid tumor such as melanoma, head and neck, liver or kidney cancer. The rearrangement links TRBV5-4 to TRBJ1-1, with 8 bases that match TRBD1. The sample in question was CD4+ or CD8+ T cells sorted from blood, obtained in a trial of the OX40 agonist ivuxolimab. Here the CDR3 reads CASSLGQGRGEAFF. The CDR3 nucleotides read TGTGCCAGCAGCTTGGGACAGGGGCGGGGTGAAGCTTTCTTT.